These 4 T cell receptor beta chains were all obtained from the same sample, sequenced in a study of blood T cell repertoires in COVID-19. Profiling relied on immunoSEQ multiplex PCR, and the TCRdb table lists in-frame clones only, not all of them. The sample includes over 90,000 clones, about 90% seen only once; the top ten take approximately 3.5%. Sequencing was done on a sample of peripheral blood. These receptors all stem from a woman between 55 and 75 years old with acute or convalescent COVID-19.

This clone was seen a single time. The V gene is TRBV18, the J gene TRBJ1-4, with D perhaps TRBD1 (5 bases). Per germline, CDR1 KGHSH and CDR2 LQKENI. The CDR3 sequence is 13 residues long. V gave up 3 bases and J gave up 6 bases, with 8 bases separating them. CDR3 DNA sequence: TGTGCCAGCTCACCGGGAGGGGATGAAAAACTGTTTTTT. Encoded protein: CASSPGGDEKLFF.

The rearrangement uses TRBV7-9 and TRBJ2-1, with D tentatively TRBD2 (5 bases). V was cut by 6 bases and J by 0 bases, with 12 bases left in between. The CDR3 extends over 15 amino acids. CDR1 is SEHNR, CDR2 FQNEAQ, per germline (reference sequence). CDR3 region: CASRSWESSYNEQFF. CDR3 nucleotide sequence: TGTGCCAGCAGGTCTTGGGAGAGCTCCTACAATGAGCAGTTCTTC.

V gene TRBV7-2 combines with J gene TRBJ2-3; tentative D call: TRBD2 (5 bases). The V gene's germline CDR1 is SGHTA and CDR2 FQGNSA. V lost 8 bases and J 8 bases, leaving 23 bases between the germline ends. This CDR3 contains 15 residues. The CDR3 sequence: CASPPKGRASGTQYF. The DNA of the CDR3 is TGTGCCAGCCCCCCGAAAGGACGGGCGAGCGGTACGCAGTATTTT.

CDR3 in amino acids: CASSFGLAGGTGELFF. CDR3 nucleotide sequence: TGTGCCAGCAGCTTTGGGCTAGCGGGAGGCACCGGGGAGCTGTTTTTT. J is TRBJ2-2 and V is TRBV5-4; 11 bases map to TRBD2. CDR1 and CDR2 from the germline V gene are SGHNT and YYREEE (reference sequence). V was pared by 2 bases and J by 4 bases, with 4 bases of the junction left unmatched. CDR3 size: 16 residues.